These T cell receptor beta chains were read from a single sample in a study of PD-L1 blockade in urothelial cancer. Method: immunoSEQ multiplex PCR; TCRdb's copy keeps in-frame clones and lacks some. The repertoire holds roughly 42,000 clones, with over 65% as singletons. The source material was PBMCs, sampled around atezolizumab (anti-PD-L1) treatment. Source of these receptors: a man between 65 and 80 years old with urothelial cancer. The CDR3 runs from the conserved cysteine through the conserved F or W. Fields, in order: CDR3 length, J gene, D gene, clone size, V gene, CDR3 DNA, CDR3 protein. The D gene is left open where the match is weak. The size field is filled for only some rows; it gives once, few, many or a size class.

16,TRBJ2-5,TRBD2,NA,TRBV10-2,TGCGCCAGCAGTGTAGGACTAGCGGGGTACCAAGAGACCCAGTACTTC,CASSVGLAGYQETQYF
14,TRBJ2-2,TRBD2,NA,TRBV10-3,TGTGCCAGCACAGGCGCTAGCGGGACCGGGGAGCTGTTTTTT,CASTGASGTGELFF
18,TRBJ2-3,TRBD2,NA,TRBV6-4,TGTGCCAGCAGTGAGACCCTAGCGGGAGGAAGTAGCGCAGATACGCAGTATTTT,CASSETLAGGSSADTQYF
13,TRBJ1-2,NA,NA,TRBV11-2,TGTGCCAGCAGCTTAAATCCCGGGGATGGCTACACCTTC,CASSLNPGDGYTF
14,TRBJ2-7,NA,NA,TRBV7-7,TGTGCCAGCAGCCCCTCACAGAACTCCTACGAGCAGTACTTC,CASSPSQNSYEQYF
17,TRBJ2-1,NA,NA,TRBV27,TGTGCCAGCAGTTTATATGCGGTTGGCGGCCCCTACAATGAGCAGTTCTTC,CASSLYAVGGPYNEQFF
15,TRBJ2-7,NA,once,TRBV5-1,TGCGCCAGCAGCCTAGCAATTGCTGGGCACTACGAGCAGTACTTC,CASSLAIAGHYEQYF
13,TRBJ1-1,NA,few,TRBV29-1,TGCAGCGCTGGGGAGGCGAGCAGGGCTGAAGCTTTCTTT,CSAGEASRAEAFF
15,TRBJ1-5,TRBD1,NA,TRBV28,TGTGCCAGCAGTTTACGACAGGGGGTCAGTCAGCCCCAGCATTTT,CASSLRQGVSQPQHF
16,TRBJ2-1,NA,once,TRBV27,TGTGCCAGCAGTTTGGGGAGACTAGAAGGTTTCGATGAGCAGTTCTTC,CASSLGRLEGFDEQFF
14,TRBJ1-1,TRBD1,NA,TRBV6-6,TGTGCCAGCAGTCTGACAGGGAGGAACACTGAAGCTTTCTTT,CASSLTGRNTEAFF
15,TRBJ2-1,TRBD1,NA,TRBV2,TGTGCCAGCAGGGGGGACAGGGGCCCCTACAATGAGCAGTTCTTC,CASRGDRGPYNEQFF
14,TRBJ1-1,TRBD1,NA,TRBV5-1,TGCGCCAGCAGCTACAGGGGGATGAACACTGAAGCTTTCTTT,CASSYRGMNTEAFF
14,TRBJ2-7,TRBD2,NA,TRBV30,TGTGCCTGGACCGGGACTAGCATCCCCTACGAGCAGTACTTC,CAWTGTSIPYEQYF
14,TRBJ1-1,NA,NA,TRBV11-2,TGTGCCAGCAGCTCACAAACAGGGTACACTGAAGCTTTCTTT,CASSSQTGYTEAFF
13,TRBJ2-1,NA,NA,TRBV29-1,TGCAGCGTTGAAGTTAAAGGGGGGGATGAGCAGTTCTTC,CSVEVKGGDEQFF
15,TRBJ2-7,NA,NA,TRBV11-2,TGTGCCAGCAGCTTTTTATCCCACGAGTCCTACGAGCAGTACTTC,CASSFLSHESYEQYF
15,TRBJ2-5,TRBD2,NA,TRBV28,TGTGCCAGCACCCCTGCGGGATGGGGGGGAGAGACCCAGTACTTC,CASTPAGWGGETQYF
14,TRBJ2-1,NA,once,TRBV19,TGTGCCAGTAGTCCTGGGGCTAGGATCCATGAGCAGTTCTTC,CASSPGARIHEQFF
14,TRBJ2-3,NA,NA,TRBV28,TGTGCCTCTACTGGAGCGTTTGGCACAGATACGCAGTATTTT,CASTGAFGTDTQYF
15,TRBJ1-4,NA,NA,TRBV4-1,TGCGCCAGCAGCCAAGTAACAGGAGATAATGAAAAACTGTTTTTT,CASSQVTGDNEKLFF
14,TRBJ1-2,NA,few,TRBV7-2,TGTGCCAGCTTGCGTTTGACAGAAGACTATGGCTACACCTTC,CASLRLTEDYGYTF
13,TRBJ2-2,NA,few,TRBV27,TGTGCCAGCAGTTCCCAGAACACCGGGGAGCTGTTTTTT,CASSSQNTGELFF
11,TRBJ1-1,NA,once,TRBV6-5,TGTGCCAGCAGTCAGGGTCCTAGGGCTTTCTTT,CASSQGPRAFF
15,TRBJ1-4,NA,NA,TRBV4-2,TGTGCCAGCAGCCCCGGGGGGACTGGTTATGAAAAACTGTTTTTT,CASSPGGTGYEKLFF
14,TRBJ1-1,TRBD1,NA,TRBV7-2,TGTGCCAGCAGCCCGACAGGGCCTAACACTGAAGCTTTCTTT,CASSPTGPNTEAFF
16,TRBJ1-2,TRBD1,NA,TRBV14,TGTGCCAGCAGCCAAGGTCGTCCGGGACAGGGTGGAGGCTACACCTTC,CASSQGRPGQGGGYTF
11,TRBJ2-1,NA,NA,TRBV7-8,TGTGCCAGCAGCTACCCGGGTGAGCAGTTCTTC,CASSYPGEQFF
18,TRBJ2-6,NA,few,TRBV4-3,TGCGCCAGCAGCCCCCGCAGGGCGAAAAGCTCTGGGGCCAACGTCCTGACTTTC,CASSPRRAKSSGANVLTF
15,TRBJ2-1,NA,NA,TRBV7-2,TGTGCCAGCAGCCCTGTGTGGAGCTCCTACAATGAGCAGTTCTTC,CASSPVWSSYNEQFF
14,TRBJ1-1,NA,few,TRBV9,TGTGCCAGCAGCGGGGGAGCCGCTGACACTGAAGCTTTCTTT,CASSGGAADTEAFF
14,TRBJ2-7,TRBD2,NA,TRBV10-3,TGTGCCATCAGTGAAATGCGGGAGTACTACGAGCAGTACTTC,CAISEMREYYEQYF
17,TRBJ2-1,NA,NA,TRBV29-1,TGCAGCGGAATGGACAGGGGGGAAACTAGCGGGAGCAATGAGCAGTTCTTC,CSGMDRGETSGSNEQFF
15,TRBJ1-5,NA,NA,TRBV6-1,TGTGCCAGCAGTGAGCGTCCCAGGGACAATCAGCCCCAGCATTTT,CASSERPRDNQPQHF
15,TRBJ1-1,NA,NA,TRBV19,TGTGCCAGTAGTATTGGGGCAGGGGCGGGCACTGAAGCTTTCTTT,CASSIGAGAGTEAFF
16,TRBJ2-1,NA,NA,TRBV5-6,TGTGCCAGCAGCTTCGGTACTTCAAGCTCCTACAATGAGCAGTTCTTC,CASSFGTSSSYNEQFF
14,TRBJ1-1,NA,NA,TRBV6-6,TGTGCCAGCAGTTACGGGACATGGTACACTGAAGCTTTCTTT,CASSYGTWYTEAFF
14,TRBJ1-1,NA,once,TRBV7-3,TGTGCCAGCAGCTTATCAGGGGTGAACACTGAAGCTTTCTTT,CASSLSGVNTEAFF
15,TRBJ2-1,TRBD2,NA,TRBV9,TGTGCCAGCAGCGGCGGACTAGCTTCCTACAATGAGCAATTCTTC,CASSGGLASYNEQFF
11,TRBJ2-2,NA,few,TRBV7-3,TGTGCCAGCGGCTCAGCCGGGGAGCTGTTTTTT,CASGSAGELFF
16,TRBJ2-3,TRBD2,NA,TRBV4-3,TGCGCCAGCAGCCAATCTGGGGCTAGCGGAACAGATACGCAGTATTTT,CASSQSGASGTDTQYF
13,TRBJ1-1,NA,few,TRBV11-3,TGTGCCAGCAGCTCACCCCGACATCGAGAAGCTTTCTTT,CASSSPRHREAFF
14,TRBJ1-2,NA,few,TRBV18,TGTGCCAGCTCGCCCGTTGCAGGGGTCGATGGCTACACCTTC,CASSPVAGVDGYTF
17,TRBJ2-3,TRBD2,NA,TRBV9,TGTGCCAGCAGCGTACGCGGGCGGGAGGAAAGCACAGATACGCAGTATTTT,CASSVRGREESTDTQYF
14,TRBJ2-7,TRBD1,NA,TRBV2,TGTGCCAGCAGCGCCGGGACAGGGATCAGGGAGCAGTACTTC,CASSAGTGIREQYF
15,TRBJ2-1,TRBD2,NA,TRBV5-4,TGTGCCAGCAGCCGGACTAGCAACTCCTACAATGAGCAGTTCTTC,CASSRTSNSYNEQFF
15,TRBJ2-3,TRBD1,few,TRBV5-1,TGCGCCAGCAGCGGGGGACAGACTAGCACAGATACGCAGTATTTT,CASSGGQTSTDTQYF
16,TRBJ2-1,TRBD2,NA,TRBV6-6,TGTGCCAGCAGTCCCCCGGGGGCGGGAGGGCCAAGGGAGCAGTTCTTC,CASSPPGAGGPREQFF
12,TRBJ2-3,NA,NA,TRBV29-1,TGCAGCGTTGTCGAGGGCACAGATACGCAGTATTTT,CSVVEGTDTQYF
16,TRBJ2-1,NA,NA,TRBV2,TGTGCCAGCAGTGGGGGCCCAACCGGGCCCTACAATGAGCAGTTCTTC,CASSGGPTGPYNEQFF